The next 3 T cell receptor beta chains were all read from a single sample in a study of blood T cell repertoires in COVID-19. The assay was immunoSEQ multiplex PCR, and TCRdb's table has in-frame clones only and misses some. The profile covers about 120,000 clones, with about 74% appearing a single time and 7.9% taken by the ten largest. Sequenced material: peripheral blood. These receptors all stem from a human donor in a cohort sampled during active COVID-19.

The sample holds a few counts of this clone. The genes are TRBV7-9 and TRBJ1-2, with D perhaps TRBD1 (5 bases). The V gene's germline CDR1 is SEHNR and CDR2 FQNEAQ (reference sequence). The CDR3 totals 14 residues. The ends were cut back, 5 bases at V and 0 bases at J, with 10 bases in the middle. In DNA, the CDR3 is TGTGCCAGCAGCAACCCGGGGGCTAACTATGGCTACACCTTC. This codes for CASSNPGANYGYTF.

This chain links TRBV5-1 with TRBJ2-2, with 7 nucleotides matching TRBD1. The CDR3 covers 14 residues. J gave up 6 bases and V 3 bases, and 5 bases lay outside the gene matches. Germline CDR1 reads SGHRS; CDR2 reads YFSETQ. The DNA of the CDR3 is TGCGCCAGCAGCTCCGAGGGACAGCCCGGGGAGCTGTTTTTT. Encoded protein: CASSSEGQPGELFF.

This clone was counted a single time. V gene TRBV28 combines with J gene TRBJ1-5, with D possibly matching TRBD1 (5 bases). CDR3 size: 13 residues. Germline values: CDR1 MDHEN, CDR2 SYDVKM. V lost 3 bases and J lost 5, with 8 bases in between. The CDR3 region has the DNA TGTGCCAGCAGTTTTAGGGACTATCAGCCCCAGCATTTT. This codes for CASSFRDYQPQHF.